The 3 T cell receptor beta chains below all came from one sample that was sequenced in a study of blood T cell repertoires in COVID-19. Profiling relied on immunoSEQ multiplex PCR, and the TCRdb table lists in-frame clones only, not all of them. Of roughly 190,000 clones listed, 70% to 85% were seen once; the top ten hold 3.2%. Sequenced input: PBMCs or T cells enriched from blood (not recorded which). All receptors come from a woman aged 25 to 39 who had recovered from COVID-19.

The chain has TRBV7-9 and TRBJ1-2; TRBD1 agrees at 8 bases. This CDR3 comprises 14 residues. The germline CDR1 and CDR2 sequences are SEHNR and FQNEAQ (reference sequence). V shed 7 bases and J 8 bases; nucleotides not matched to a gene: 12. CDR3 bases: TGTGCCAGCATCCCTGGACAGGGAGTAACGGGCTACACCTTC. It specifies CASIPGQGVTGYTF.

The chain has TRBV18 and TRBJ2-1; perhaps TRBD2 as D (5 bases). Trimming removed 1 base at V and 5 bases at J, with 12 bases between. Per germline, CDR1 KGHSH and CDR2 LQKENI. The CDR3 sequence is 15 residues long. The CDR3 reads CASSPLGRGNNEQFF. In DNA, the CDR3 is TGTGCCAGCTCACCACTGGGCAGAGGGAACAATGAGCAGTTCTTC. Variable domain in full (rest from reference TRBV18 and TRBJ2-1): NAGVMQNPRHLVRRRGQEARLRCSPMKGHSHVYWYRQLPEEGLKFMVYLQKENIIDESGMPKERFSAEFPKEGPSILRIQQVVRGDSAAYFCASSPLGRGNNEQFFGPGTRLTVL.

This chain joins TRBV28 and TRBJ2-1, with 7 bases lining up with TRBD2. V lost 1 base, J lost 6 bases, and 6 bases stayed unmatched. Germline-derived CDR1 and CDR2 are MDHEN and SYDVKM. The CDR3 is 15 amino acids. The CDR3 is CASSLSQPGGNEQFF. In DNA form, the CDR3 reads TGTGCCAGCAGTTTATCGCAGCCGGGAGGCAATGAGCAGTTCTTC.